The T cell receptor beta chain under discussion was sequenced for a study of response to subunit inactivated influenza vaccine. MiXCR was run by TCRdb on the RT-PCR reads, yielding one entry per CDR3 protein. The table records 650,000 to 850,000 distinct CDR3 sequences, over 11% of them present only once. Notes on this clonotype: Antigen unknown.

Trimming shortened V by 0 bases and J by 0 bases, and 13 bases separated the two germline ends. CDR3 length: 18 amino acids. Germline CDR1 is SGHDT and CDR2 is YYEEEE. Findings of the study overall: Authors suggested each seasonal flu vaccination may recruit only limited numbers of new T cells.

The rearrangement joins TRBV5-6 to TRBJ1-6; D is perhaps TRBD1 (6 bases). The receptor comes from a man aged 45-65 years who received an inactivated influenza vaccine. The sample in question was PBMCs from blood, obtained 14 days before vaccination. CDR3 DNA sequence: TGTGCCAGCAGCTTGGATCCGACAGGCAGCTCCTATAATTCACCCCTCCACTTT. Translated, it gives CASSLDPTGSSYNSPLHF.